This TCR beta chain was sequenced during a study of vaccination effects on CD4 cells after COVID-19 (dated by TCRdb to between 2022 and 2023). Regarding the complete study: Samples were taken from three convalescent patients early (day +14) and late (day +241, +227, +161 respectively) after vaccination. Across the study, the median time from the second dose to post-vaccine sampling was 72 days (range 14 to 241). The study compared SARS-CoV-2 spike-specific CD4+ TCR repertoires before and after mRNA vaccination in COVID-19 convalescent patients and infection-naive vaccine recipients. The full study included 9 to 10 COVID-19 convalescent patients and a handful of SARS-CoV-2-naive healthy vaccine recipients. Cultures from other donors in the study were sequenced using the Oncomine TCR Beta short-read assay on an Illumina iSeq 100. Overall study outcomes, separate from this receptor: Limitations of the study were the small number of convalescent patients and the absence of early post-infection timepoints. Marked clonal contraction was observed in both infection-induced and vaccine-induced clones at late post-vaccination timepoints, consistent with waning T cell responses. Among convalescent patients, the spike-reactive repertoire after vaccination was made up mainly of new vaccine-induced clones that were largely distinct from the clones induced by infection.

Points on this clone: It has no known antigen specificity. One base away there is no much larger clone; base qualities are not given.

Library method: the immunoSEQ multiplex PCR assay. DNA from the CD4+ T cells that had been cultured and isolated underwent TCR beta CDR3 sequencing. The authors' analysis ran thus. Non-productive TCR sequences were removed and reads were trimmed to the CDR3 region, keeping CDR3s of at least 7 amino acids. Antigen-specific clonotypes were identified with the MANAFEST web app by comparing expansion in peptide wells against reference cultures. To count as positive, a clone had to show expansion at FDR<0.05 compared with the reference and with all other wells, an odds ratio above 5, and a frequency above 0.1% in two replicate wells. A clonotype was called cross-reactive if it was significantly expanded both in SARS-CoV-2 spike wells and in at least one common cold coronavirus spike condition. Using the stringdist R package, CDR3 similarity was measured by Levenshtein distance, and unrooted trees were constructed with ape in R 3.6.1. In TCRdb, the immuneACCESS table is reduced to in-frame sequences with V and J assigned. These tables do not hold every clone; where another copy was compared, an unresolved V gene accounts for under half, and the others remain unexplained. That table is the source of V, J and clone size, and D and trimming were worked out from the DNA. Here the sample has approximately 15,000 clones; approximately 83% occur a single time. Jointly, the top ten make up 20% to 25% of the sample.

The CDR3 sequence holds 12 residues, the cysteine and phenylalanine included. Kept here is only the CDR3 DNA, which spans 36 bases and is read in frame from base 1. Via the germline V gene, CDR1 is SGHTA and CDR2 FQGNSA. Trimming accounts for 5 bases at V and 7 bases at J, while the number of junction bases matched to no gene is 4. In the ViraFEST assay, PBMC were stimulated with viral peptide pools, and antigen-specific CD4+ T cell clonotypes were then identified by expansion using TCR sequencing. After approximately 11 days of culture, CD4+ T cells were isolated with the EasySep CD4+ T cell isolation kit. PCR-confirmed SARS-CoV-2 infection had occurred in convalescent patients between March and December 2020, before the Alpha, Beta and Delta variants emerged in the United States. Each participant got two doses of an mRNA SARS-CoV-2 vaccine, either BNT162b2 or mRNA-1273. Approximately 2 million PBMC per well were cultured with about 10 ug/ml peptides in IMDM containing 5% human AB serum, around 10 IU/ml IL-2 and gentamicin. On days 3 and 7, half of the culture medium was replaced with fresh IL-2-containing medium. Each peptide stimulation condition was cultured in triplicate wells unless otherwise noted. PBMC were separated from whole blood using Ficoll-Paque Plus gradient centrifugation and were then either cryopreserved at -140C or used fresh. Overlapping peptide pools spanned the spike proteins of SARS-CoV-2 and the common cold coronaviruses HCoV-NL63, HCoV-OC43 and HCoV-229E. Genomic DNA was extracted from cultured CD4+ T cells with the QIAamp micro DNA kit.

Sequenced material: CD4+ T cells from PBMCs cultured with HCoV-NL63 spike peptides, taken after COVID-19 vaccination. The cell subset or site label, read with the paper, signifies: HCoV-NL63 spike overlapping peptide pool stimulation. The chain joins TRBV7-2 to TRBJ1-1, with 7 middle bases fitting TRBD1. This sequence was found in a human donor who had a prior SARS-CoV-2 infection. The CDR3 corresponds to CASSPRDSEAFF. The bases read TGTGCCAGCAGCCCCCGGGACAGTGAAGCTTTCTTT.